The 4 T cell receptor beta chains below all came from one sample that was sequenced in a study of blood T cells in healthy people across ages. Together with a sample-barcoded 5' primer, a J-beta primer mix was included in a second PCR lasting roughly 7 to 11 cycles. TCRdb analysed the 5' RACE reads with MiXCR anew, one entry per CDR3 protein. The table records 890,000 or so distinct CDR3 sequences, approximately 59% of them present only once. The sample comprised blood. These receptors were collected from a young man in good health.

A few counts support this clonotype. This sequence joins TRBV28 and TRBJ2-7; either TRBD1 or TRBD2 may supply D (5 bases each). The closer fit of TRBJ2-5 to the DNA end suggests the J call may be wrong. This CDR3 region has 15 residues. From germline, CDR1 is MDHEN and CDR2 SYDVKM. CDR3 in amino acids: CASSSRDLSQKTQYF. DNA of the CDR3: TGTGCCAGCAGTTCCCGGGACCTTTCCCAGAAGACCCAGTACTTC.

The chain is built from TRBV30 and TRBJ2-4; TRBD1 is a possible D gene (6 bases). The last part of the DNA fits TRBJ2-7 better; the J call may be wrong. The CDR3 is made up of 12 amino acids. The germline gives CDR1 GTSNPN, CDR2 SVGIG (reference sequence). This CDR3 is CAWRTGSYEQYF. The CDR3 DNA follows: TGTGCCTGGAGGACAGGAAGTTACGAGCAGTACTTC.

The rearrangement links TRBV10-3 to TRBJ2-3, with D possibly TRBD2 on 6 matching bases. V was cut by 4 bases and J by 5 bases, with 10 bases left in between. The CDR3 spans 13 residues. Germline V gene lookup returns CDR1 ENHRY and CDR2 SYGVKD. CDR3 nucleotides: TGTGCCATCAGTGGCTCGACTAGAGATACGCAGTATTTT. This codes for CAISGSTRDTQYF.

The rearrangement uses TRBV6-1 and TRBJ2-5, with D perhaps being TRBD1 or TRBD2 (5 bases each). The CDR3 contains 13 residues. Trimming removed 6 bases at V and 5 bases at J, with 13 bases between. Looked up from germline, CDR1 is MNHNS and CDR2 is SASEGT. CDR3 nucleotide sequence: TGTGCCAGCAGGGAGACGGGACGGGAGACCCAGTACTTC. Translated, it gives CASRETGRETQYF.